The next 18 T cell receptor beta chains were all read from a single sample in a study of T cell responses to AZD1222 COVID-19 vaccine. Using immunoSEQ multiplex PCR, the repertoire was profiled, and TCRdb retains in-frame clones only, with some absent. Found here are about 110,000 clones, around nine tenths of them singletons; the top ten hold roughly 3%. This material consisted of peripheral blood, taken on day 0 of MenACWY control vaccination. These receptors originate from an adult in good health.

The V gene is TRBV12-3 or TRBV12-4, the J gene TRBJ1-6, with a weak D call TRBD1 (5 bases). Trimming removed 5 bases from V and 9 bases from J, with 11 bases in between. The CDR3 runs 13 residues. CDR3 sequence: CASSPQGGSPLHF. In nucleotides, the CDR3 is TGTGCCAGCAGTCCCCAGGGCGGTTCACCCCTCCACTTT.

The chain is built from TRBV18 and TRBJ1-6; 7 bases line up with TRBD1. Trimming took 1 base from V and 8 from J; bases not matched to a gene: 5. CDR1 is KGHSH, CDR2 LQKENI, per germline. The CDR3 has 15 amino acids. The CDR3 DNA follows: TGTGCCAGCTCACCACTGACAGGGAGGGATTCACCCCTCCACTTT. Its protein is CASSPLTGRDSPLHF.

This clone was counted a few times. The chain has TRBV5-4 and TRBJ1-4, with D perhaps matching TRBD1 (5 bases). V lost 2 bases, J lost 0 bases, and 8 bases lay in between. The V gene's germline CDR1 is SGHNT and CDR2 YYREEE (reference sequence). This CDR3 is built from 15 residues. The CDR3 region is CASSFGGSTNEKLFF. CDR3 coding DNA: TGTGCCAGCAGCTTCGGGGGATCAACTAATGAAAAACTGTTTTTT.

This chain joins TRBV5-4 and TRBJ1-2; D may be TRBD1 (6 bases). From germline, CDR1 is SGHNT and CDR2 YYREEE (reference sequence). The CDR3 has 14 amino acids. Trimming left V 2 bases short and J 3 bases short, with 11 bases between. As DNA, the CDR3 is TGTGCCAGCAGCTTACAGGGCGGGGACTATGGCTACACCTTC. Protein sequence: CASSLQGGDYGYTF.

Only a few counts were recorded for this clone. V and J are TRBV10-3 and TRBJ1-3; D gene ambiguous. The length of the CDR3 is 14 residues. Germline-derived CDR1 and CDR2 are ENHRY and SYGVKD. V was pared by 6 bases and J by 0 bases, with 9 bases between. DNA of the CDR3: TGTGCCATCAGGACGGAGTACTCTGGAAACACCATATATTTT. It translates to CAIRTEYSGNTIYF.

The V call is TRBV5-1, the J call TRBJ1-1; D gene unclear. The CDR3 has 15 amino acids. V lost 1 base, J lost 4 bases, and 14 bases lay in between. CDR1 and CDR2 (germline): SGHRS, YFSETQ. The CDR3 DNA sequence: TGCGCCAGCAGCTTGACGACACTCCCCCTCACTGAAGCTTTCTTT. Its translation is CASSLTTLPLTEAFF.

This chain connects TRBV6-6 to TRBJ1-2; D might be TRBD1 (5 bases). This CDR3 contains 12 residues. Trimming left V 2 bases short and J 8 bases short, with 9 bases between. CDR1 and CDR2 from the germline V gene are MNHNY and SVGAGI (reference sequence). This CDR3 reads CASSYSRDGYTF. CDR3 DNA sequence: TGTGCCAGCAGTTACAGCCGGGACGGCTACACCTTC.

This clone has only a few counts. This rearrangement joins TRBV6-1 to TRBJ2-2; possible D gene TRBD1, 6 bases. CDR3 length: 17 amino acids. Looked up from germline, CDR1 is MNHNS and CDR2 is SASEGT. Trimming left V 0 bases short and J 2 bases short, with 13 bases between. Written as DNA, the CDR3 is TGTGCCAGCAGTGAAGCGGTATTCGGGACAAACACCGGGGAGCTGTTTTTT. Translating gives CASSEAVFGTNTGELFF.

The CDR3 region has the DNA TGTGCCAGCGGCTCTTTTTCACCCCTCCACTTT. Amino acid sequence: CASGSFSPLHF. The V and J genes are TRBV6-5 and TRBJ1-6; no firm D call. The CDR3 is made up of 11 amino acids. Germline CDR1 reads MNHEY; CDR2 reads SVGAGI. Trimming left V 8 bases short and J 9 bases short, with 8 bases between.

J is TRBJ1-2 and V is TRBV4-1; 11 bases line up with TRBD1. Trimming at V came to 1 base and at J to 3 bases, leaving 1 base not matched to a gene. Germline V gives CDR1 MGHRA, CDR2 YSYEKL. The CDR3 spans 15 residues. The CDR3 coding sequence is TGCGCCAGCAGCCAAGGGACAGGGGGCGACTATGGCTACACCTTC. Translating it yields CASSQGTGGDYGYTF.

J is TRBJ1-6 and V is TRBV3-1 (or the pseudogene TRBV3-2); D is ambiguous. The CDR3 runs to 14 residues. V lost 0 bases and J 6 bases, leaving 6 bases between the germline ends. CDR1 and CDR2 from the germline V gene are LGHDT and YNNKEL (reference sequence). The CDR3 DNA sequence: TGTGCCAGCAGCCAAGATAGCAGTAATTCACCCCTCCACTTT. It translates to CASSQDSSNSPLHF.

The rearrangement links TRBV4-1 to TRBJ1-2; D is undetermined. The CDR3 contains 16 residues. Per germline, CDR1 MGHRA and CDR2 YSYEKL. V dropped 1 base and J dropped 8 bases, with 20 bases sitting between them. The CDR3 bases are TGCGCCAGCAGCCAAGGGGAACGGTTCCACTCTCGAGGCTACACCTTC. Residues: CASSQGERFHSRGYTF.

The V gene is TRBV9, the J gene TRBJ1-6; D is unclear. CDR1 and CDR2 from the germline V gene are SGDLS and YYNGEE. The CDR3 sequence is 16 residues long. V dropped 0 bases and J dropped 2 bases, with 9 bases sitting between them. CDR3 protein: CASSVGPYTYNSPLHF. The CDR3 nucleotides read TGTGCCAGCAGCGTAGGGCCGTACACCTATAATTCACCCCTCCACTTT.

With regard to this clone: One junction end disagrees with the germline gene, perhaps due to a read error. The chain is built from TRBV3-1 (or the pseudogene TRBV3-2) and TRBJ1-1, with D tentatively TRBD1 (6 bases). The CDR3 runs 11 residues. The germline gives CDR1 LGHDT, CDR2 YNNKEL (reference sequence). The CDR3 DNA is TGTGCCAGCAGCCAAGCCAGGACAGTTTTTTTT. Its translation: CASSQARTVFF.

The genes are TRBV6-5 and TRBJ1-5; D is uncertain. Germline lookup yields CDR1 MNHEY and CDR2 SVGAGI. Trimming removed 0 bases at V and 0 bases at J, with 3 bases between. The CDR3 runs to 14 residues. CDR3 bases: TGTGCCAGCAGTTACTCGCGTAGCAATCAGCCCCAGCATTTT. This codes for CASSYSRSNQPQHF.

CDR3 bases: TGTGCCAGTAGGAGACCAAGGACAGGGGGCTATGGCTACACCTTC. Protein: CASRRPRTGGYGYTF. The chain joins TRBV19 to TRBJ1-2; TRBD1 matches 10 bases. V shed 6 bases, J shed 4 bases, and the junction held 8 bases outside the gene matches. The CDR3 runs to 15 residues. Germline loops: CDR1 LNHDA, CDR2 SQIVND (reference sequence).

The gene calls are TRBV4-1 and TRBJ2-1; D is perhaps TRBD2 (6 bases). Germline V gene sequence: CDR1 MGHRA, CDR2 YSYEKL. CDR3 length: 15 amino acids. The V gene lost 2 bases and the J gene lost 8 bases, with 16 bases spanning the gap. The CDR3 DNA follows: TGCGCCAGCAGCCAAAGCCCCACGGGGACTGATGAGCAGTTCTTC. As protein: CASSQSPTGTDEQFF.

The CDR3 sequence is CASSESGARLTEAFF. The DNA of the CDR3 is TGCGCCAGCAGTGAGTCAGGTGCCCGACTCACTGAAGCTTTCTTT. This chain uses TRBV10-1 with TRBJ1-1, with D uncertain. The CDR3 contains 15 residues. V dropped 0 bases and J dropped 4 bases, with 12 bases sitting between them. Per the germline V gene, CDR1 is WNHNN and CDR2 is SYGVQD (reference sequence).